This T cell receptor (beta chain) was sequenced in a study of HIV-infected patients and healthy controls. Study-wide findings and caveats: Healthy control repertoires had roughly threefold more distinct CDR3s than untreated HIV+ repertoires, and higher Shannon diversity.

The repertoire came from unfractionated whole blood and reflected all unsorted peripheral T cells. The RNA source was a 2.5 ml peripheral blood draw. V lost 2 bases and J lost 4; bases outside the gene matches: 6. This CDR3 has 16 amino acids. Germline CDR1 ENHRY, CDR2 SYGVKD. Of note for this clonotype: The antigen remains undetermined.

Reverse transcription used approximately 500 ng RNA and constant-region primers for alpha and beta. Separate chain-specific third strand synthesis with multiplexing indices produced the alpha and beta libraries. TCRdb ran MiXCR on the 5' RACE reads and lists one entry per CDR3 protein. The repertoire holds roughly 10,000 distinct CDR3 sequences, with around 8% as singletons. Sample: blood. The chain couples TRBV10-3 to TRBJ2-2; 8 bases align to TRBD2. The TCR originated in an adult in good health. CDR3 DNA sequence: TGTGCCATCAGTGAGCCCGGGAGGGCCGGCACCGGGGAGCTGTTTTTT. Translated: CAISEPGRAGTGELFF.